The clone carrying this T cell receptor beta chain appeared a few times. The data stem from a study of CD8+ T cells in alopecia areata. As for the study in general: Tofacitinib therapy lasting 6 to 18 months was followed by 6 months off drug.

It was cDNA, reverse transcribed from extracted RNA, that served as the sequencing template. Assay: immunoSEQ multiplex PCR; the TCRdb copy retains only in-frame clones and omits some. The sample consists of roughly 150,000 clones, 40% to 60% of them appearing once. Lesional scalp tissue (obtained by punch biopsy) and peripheral blood were collected from alopecia areata patients. Sequenced material: CD8+ T cells sorted from blood, taken at week 0. The sequence was obtained from a human donor with alopecia areata.

Here the CDR3 DNA reads TGTGCCAGCAGCAGAATATCCAATAGCGGGGGGGCTGAGACCCAGTACTTC. Translating it yields CASSRISNSGGAETQYF. The J gene is TRBJ2-5, the V gene TRBV7-9; 11 nucleotides line up with TRBD2. The CDR3 is made up of 17 amino acids. Germline V CDR1 and CDR2: SEHNR, FQNEAQ (reference sequence). The V segment lost 5 bases and the J segment 5 bases; nucleotides outside the gene matches: 13. Looking up the rest from reference TRBV7-9 and TRBJ2-5 gives the full variable domain: DTGVSQNPRHKITKRGQNVTFRCDPISEHNRLYWYRQTLGQGPEFLTYFQNEAQLEKSRLLSDRFSAERPKGSFSTLEIQRTEQGDSAMYLCASSRISNSGGAETQYFGPGTRLLVL.